Below are 17 T cell receptor beta chains sequenced from a single sample in a study of T cells in Graves' hyperthyroidism and ophthalmopathy. The TCR beta CDR3 regions underwent amplification using RNA transcripts as the source. During a first-round RT-PCR of the TCR CDR3, the HTBI primer set was used. Via MiXCR, TCRdb re-called the multiplex PCR reads, giving one row per CDR3 protein. The repertoire holds a few hundred thousand distinct CDR3 sequences, approximately 14% seen once, with under 7.5% in the top ten. The sequenced material came from blood. The receptor source for this set is a young woman with Graves' hyperthyroidism.

At least ten counts were recorded for this clonotype. At one of its ends the junction is not consistent with the germline gene, which may arise from a read error. The CDR3 loop is CASSTGLGRYNEQFF. CDR3 nucleotide sequence: TGTGCTAGCAGTACGGGACTAGGACGCTACAATGAGCAGTTCTTC. The chain uses TRBV7-7 and TRBJ2-1, with 8 bases identical to TRBD2. This CDR3 contains 15 residues. Germline CDR1 is SSHAT and CDR2 is FNYEAQ (reference sequence).

Ten or more counts support this clonotype. V is TRBV2 and J is TRBJ2-3; the match to TRBD1 covers 8 bases. The CDR3 is made up of 15 amino acids. Germline V gene lookup returns CDR1 SNHLY and CDR2 FYNNEI. Losses at the gene ends were 4 bases for V and 3 bases for J; bases not matched to a gene: 6. In DNA form, the CDR3 reads TGTGCCAGCAGTGCGGACAGGGAGGAAACAGATACGCAGTATTTT. It codes for CASSADREETDTQYF.

This clonotype occurred many times. The chain couples TRBV27 to TRBJ1-2; D remains unclear. The V and J ends lost 4 bases and 4 bases respectively, with 19 bases between them. Per the germline V gene, CDR1 is MNHEY and CDR2 is SMNVEV (reference sequence). CDR3 size: 16 residues. The CDR3 spells CASSSIGRGESYGYTF. For the CDR3, the DNA is TGTGCCAGCAGTTCTATTGGGCGGGGTGAATCCTATGGCTACACCTTC.

The sample holds a few counts of this clonotype. This chain joins TRBV3-1 and TRBJ2-7; D not certain. V lost 5 bases and J 5 bases, leaving 13 bases between the germline ends. Germline CDR1 LGHDT, CDR2 YNNKEL (reference sequence). This CDR3 contains 13 residues. The CDR3 region is CASSLVGSDEQYF. CDR3 in DNA: TGTGCCAGCAGCTTGGTAGGGTCTGACGAGCAGTACTTC.

This chain joins TRBV10-1 and TRBJ2-3; 8 bases map to TRBD1. CDR1 is WNHNN, CDR2 SYGVQD, per germline (reference sequence). With 8 bases clipped from V and 2 bases from J, the junction kept 6 bases outside the gene matches. This CDR3 is built from 14 residues. CDR3 bases: TGCGCCAGCGCCGGGACAGGCCTCACAGATACGCAGTATTTT. Translating gives CASAGTGLTDTQYF.

This clonotype was detected ten times or more. V and J are TRBV29-1 and TRBJ2-7; 12 bases align to TRBD2. Germline V lookup: CDR1 SQVTM, CDR2 ANQGSEA. The CDR3 has 15 residues. V trimming: 5 bases; J trimming: 6 bases; junction bases outside the gene matches: 11. CDR3 coding DNA: TGCAGCGTTACGTCCGGGGCTAGCGGGAGGGGCGAGCAGTACTTC. Translating it yields CSVTSGASGRGEQYF.

This clonotype was seen ten or more times. The chain is built from TRBV20-1 and TRBJ2-3; a weak D match, TRBD1 (5 bases). Germline values: CDR1 DFQATT, CDR2 SNEGSKA (reference sequence). The CDR3 extends over 13 amino acids. V lost 4 bases and J lost 1, with 9 bases in between. The CDR3, as DNA: TGCAGTGCTAAGGCAGGGCGCACAGATACGCAGTATTTT. Translated, it gives CSAKAGRTDTQYF.

The chain uses TRBV6-1 and TRBJ2-2; TRBD2 might be the D (6 bases). Trimming cost V 5 bases and J 7 bases, with 14 bases left between them. The germline CDR1 and CDR2 sequences are MNHNS and SASEGT. The CDR3 runs 14 residues. The DNA of the CDR3 is TGTGCCAGCAGTTGGGACTTCGAGGGCGGGGAGCTGTTTTTT. Amino acids: CASSWDFEGGELFF.

In this sample, this clonotype turned up a few times. This rearrangement joins TRBV3-1 to TRBJ2-7; D is unresolved. CDR3 length: 13 amino acids. Trimming pared 2 bases from V and 3 bases from J, leaving 8 bases between. Germline V CDR1 and CDR2: LGHDT, YNNKEL (reference sequence). The CDR3 DNA reads as TGTGCCAGCAGCCAACAGTACGGCTACGAGCAGTACTTC. Its protein product is CASSQQYGYEQYF.

This clonotype was seen many times. J is TRBJ1-2 and V is TRBV6-2 or TRBV6-3; D gene unclear. Germline V lookup: CDR1 MNHEY, CDR2 SVGEGT. Trimming took off 6 bases at V and 7 bases at J, with 15 bases between the two ends. There are 13 residues in the CDR3. CDR3: CASSPYEESGYTF. CDR3 coding DNA: TGTGCCAGCAGCCCCTACGAAGAGAGTGGCTACACCTTC.

The V and J genes are TRBV28 and TRBJ1-2; a weak D match, TRBD1 (5 bases). CDR1 and CDR2 from the germline V gene are MDHEN and SYDVKM. The CDR3 is made up of 12 amino acids. Trimming cost V 6 bases and J 10 bases, with 15 bases left between them. The CDR3 is CASSPGTGPYTF. CDR3 DNA sequence: TGTGCCAGCAGCCCGGGGACCGGCCCCTACACCTTC.

This chain links TRBV11-1 with TRBJ2-7; TRBD2 might be the D (7 bases). This CDR3 is built from 15 residues. Germline V lookup: CDR1 SGHAT, CDR2 FQDESV (reference sequence). V dropped 2 bases and J dropped 7 bases, with 18 bases sitting between them. The CDR3 nucleotides are TGTGCCAGCAGCTTATGGGGGGGCAGGGTGAGGGAGCAGTACTTC. It is translated as CASSLWGGRVREQYF.

This clonotype appeared many times. V is TRBV7-9 and J is TRBJ1-1, with 7 nucleotides matching TRBD1. The V and J ends lost 1 base and 6 bases, in that order; junction bases with no gene match: 8. Germline CDR1 and CDR2: SEHNR and FQNEAQ (reference sequence). This CDR3 spans 15 amino acids. For the CDR3, the DNA is TGTGCCAGCAGCTTAGTAGGGGGCGGGTATCCTGAAGCTTTCTTT. It is translated as CASSLVGGGYPEAFF.

The chain joins TRBV24-1 to TRBJ2-4, with a possible D match to TRBD1 (5 bases). From germline, CDR1 is KGHDR and CDR2 SFDVKD. The length of the CDR3 is 23 residues. The V and J ends lost 4 bases and 0 bases respectively, with 33 bases between them. The CDR3 protein is CATSELPVNDRPGENLAKNIQYF. The CDR3 DNA reads as TGTGCCACCAGTGAGCTTCCGGTTAACGACAGACCTGGGGAAAATCTAGCCAAAAACATTCAGTACTTC.

The rearrangement joins TRBV2 to TRBJ2-7, with TRBD2 identical over 7 bases. Germline CDR1 SNHLY, CDR2 FYNNEI. CDR3 size: 15 residues. V was pared by 7 bases and J by 2 bases, with 11 bases of the junction left unmatched. CDR3 residues: CASMGGLAVTYEQYF. The DNA of the CDR3 is TGTGCCAGCATGGGTGGGCTAGCGGTTACCTACGAGCAGTACTTC.

In its sample, this clonotype was seen a few times. The rearrangement links TRBV2 to TRBJ1-2; 9 nucleotides line up with TRBD1. Per the germline V gene, CDR1 is SNHLY and CDR2 is FYNNEI. After removal of 8 bases from V and 4 bases from J, the junction contained 8 bases not matched to a gene. This CDR3 has 14 amino acids. As DNA, the CDR3 is TGTGCCAGCCTACAGGGGGCCGGTGTCTATGGCTACACCTTC. Protein: CASLQGAGVYGYTF.

CDR3 sequence reads: CASSQVALGIADEQYF. Here the CDR3 DNA reads TGTGCCAGCAGCCAAGTAGCGCTAGGCATTGCAGACGAGCAGTACTTC. The V call is TRBV4-2, the J call TRBJ2-7; tentatively, D is TRBD2 (5 bases). CDR1 and CDR2 from the germline V gene are LGHNA and YNFKEQ. Trimming pared 1 base from V and 5 bases from J, leaving 18 bases between. This CDR3 is built from 16 residues.